This entry lists 29 T cell receptor beta chains sequenced from one sample in a study of CD8 T cells in ankylosing spondylitis. Study results and limitations: Characteristic, it appeared, of ankylosing spondylitis blood was a TCR beta motif of about eight highly homologous variants.

These receptors' targets are unknown. TCRdb re-called the 5' RACE reads through MiXCR, storing one row per CDR3 protein. The profile shows roughly 450,000 distinct CDR3 sequences, 25% to 30% of them singletons. The sequenced material came from blood, either unsorted or a sorted T cell fraction (not recorded which). The receptors originated from a male donor with ankylosing spondylitis.

This clonotype appeared a few times. The chain joins TRBV12-3 or TRBV12-4 to TRBJ2-5; 8 positions match TRBD2. The J segment lost 2 bases and the V segment lost 6 bases, leaving 8 bases of the junction unmatched. The CDR3 totals 15 residues. The CDR3 spells CASRILAGRQETQYF. CDR3 DNA sequence: TGTGCCAGCAGGATTTTAGCGGGACGACAAGAGACCCAGTACTTC.

This clonotype was found a few times. V gene TRBV6-1 combines with J gene TRBJ1-1; weak D call: TRBD1 (6 bases). CDR1 and CDR2 from the germline V gene are MNHNS and SASEGT. This CDR3 is 13 amino acids long. The germline V and J ends were trimmed by 5 bases and 1 base, with 8 bases remaining between them. This CDR3 reads CASSTGSNTEAFF. The CDR3 DNA is TGTGCCAGCAGTACAGGGTCGAACACTGAAGCTTTCTTT.

This chain uses TRBV3-1 with TRBJ2-2; D may be TRBD2 (5 bases). This CDR3 is 18 amino acids long. Germline V CDR1 and CDR2: LGHDT, YNNKEL (reference sequence). V was pared by 0 bases and J by 3 bases, with 17 bases between. The CDR3 DNA reads TGTGCCAGCAGCCAAGATTGGAGGTGGCCTCGAGACACCGGGGAGCTGTTTTTT. Protein: CASSQDWRWPRDTGELFF.

The V call is TRBV15, the J call TRBJ1-1, with TRBD1 matching over 7 bases. The CDR3 is made up of 14 amino acids. The trim removed 3 bases at V and 4 bases at J, leaving 5 bases unmatched. Germline CDR1 is LNHNV and CDR2 is YYDKDF (reference sequence). The CDR3 region has the DNA TGTGCCACCAGCAGGGACAGGCGATCCACTGAAGCTTTCTTT. Translation: CATSRDRRSTEAFF.

This clonotype came up a few times. This chain links TRBV25-1 with TRBJ2-5; weak D call: TRBD1 (6 bases). Per the germline V gene, CDR1 is MGHDK and CDR2 is SYGVNS. V lost 2 bases and J 1 base, leaving 11 bases between the germline ends. CDR3 length: 15 amino acids. The CDR3 bases are TGTGCCAGCAGTGAAGGGGGCGCCCTCCAAGAGACCCAGTACTTC. Residues: CASSEGGALQETQYF.

The sample holds one count of this clonotype. The gene calls are TRBV12-3 or TRBV12-4 and TRBJ1-1; D perhaps matches TRBD1 (5 bases). With 6 bases removed from V and 3 bases from J, the gap between germline ends came to 14 bases. This CDR3 is 14 amino acids long. The CDR3 region has the DNA TGTGCCAGCAGCACGGGGCAAGAACACACTGAAGCTTTCTTT. As protein: CASSTGQEHTEAFF.

This chain connects TRBV18 to TRBJ2-7, with 11 bases aligning to TRBD1. Trimming at V came to 8 bases and at J to 2 bases, leaving 8 bases not matched to a gene. This CDR3 has 15 residues. Germline V gene sequence: CDR1 KGHSH, CDR2 LQKENI. The CDR3 here is CASATGTGGAYEQYF. CDR3 DNA: TGTGCCAGCGCCACAGGGACAGGGGGGGCCTACGAGCAGTACTTC.

The chain is built from TRBV20-1 and TRBJ1-3; D not resolved. CDR1 DFQATT and CDR2 SNEGSKA come from the germline V gene (reference sequence). The CDR3 extends over 12 amino acids. Trimming pared 6 bases from V and 4 bases from J, leaving 10 bases between. DNA of the CDR3: TGCAGTGCCCCCCACGGCGGAAACACCATATATTTT. Protein sequence: CSAPHGGNTIYF.

In DNA, the CDR3 is TGTGCCAGCAGTCAAAAGCGGGAGGGCTCCTACAATGAGCAGTTCTTC. Translation gives CASSQKREGSYNEQFF. The rearrangement uses TRBV7-9 and TRBJ2-1; the match to TRBD2 covers 10 bases. Germline CDR1 reads SEHNR; CDR2 reads FQNEAQ (reference sequence). Unmatched junction bases numbered 5, after V lost 6 bases and J lost 0 bases. CDR3 length equals 16 residues.

This chain connects TRBV29-1 to TRBJ2-6; possibly TRBD1 or TRBD2 for D (5 bases each). From germline, CDR1 is SQVTM and CDR2 ANQGSEA. V dropped 6 bases and J dropped 0 bases, with 21 bases sitting between them. The CDR3 runs to 18 residues. The CDR3 sequence: CSVLEGAGLLSGANVLTF. For the CDR3, the DNA is TGCAGCGTGCTAGAGGGAGCAGGGCTCCTCTCTGGGGCCAACGTCCTGACTTTC.

This chain joins TRBV5-5 and TRBJ1-1, with D hard to call. Germline lookup yields CDR1 SGHKS and CDR2 YYEKEE (reference sequence). V lost 0 bases and J lost 0, with 6 bases in between. The CDR3 consists of 14 residues. The CDR3 bases are TGTGCCAGCAGCTTGGACCCCATGAACACTGAAGCTTTCTTT. Its translation: CASSLDPMNTEAFF.

The table lists this clonotype with a count of one. The J gene is TRBJ1-1, the V gene TRBV5-6; D is unclear. CDR3 length: 12 residues. Germline CDR1 SGHDT, CDR2 YYEEEE. The germline V and J ends were trimmed by 1 base and 6 bases, with 7 bases remaining between them. CDR3 in DNA: TGTGCCAGCAGCTTGAGCGGAGCTGAAGCTTTCTTT. This translates into CASSLSGAEAFF.

V usage is TRBV29-1 and J usage is TRBJ1-2; no definite D call. The CDR3 spans 12 residues. Germline CDR1 SQVTM, CDR2 ANQGSEA. Trimming took off 6 bases at V and 8 bases at J, with 16 bases between the two ends. CDR3 sequence: CSVQGTRFGYTF. The DNA for the CDR3 is TGCAGCGTCCAAGGTACGCGGTTCGGCTACACCTTC.

This clonotype was seen a handful of times. The V and J genes are TRBV5-8 and TRBJ1-5; D is uncertain. V lost 0 bases and J lost 5, with 9 bases in between. Germline V lookup: CDR1 SGHTS, CDR2 YDEGEE. The CDR3 runs 14 residues. The CDR3, as DNA: TGTGCCAGCAGCTTGGAAGTCGGCGATCAGCCCCAGCATTTT. It specifies CASSLEVGDQPQHF.

The rearrangement uses TRBV20-1 and TRBJ2-1, with D unclear. The CDR3 totals 15 residues. Germline V lookup: CDR1 DFQATT, CDR2 SNEGSKA (reference sequence). The V end was cut by 1 base, the J end by 8 bases, with 18 bases between. The CDR3 DNA is TGCAGTGCTAGAGGTTTCTCCGAGAGGACCGATGAGCAGTTCTTC. Translating it yields CSARGFSERTDEQFF.

The sample holds many counts of this clonotype. The chain links TRBV11-2 to TRBJ2-2; no firm D call. Trimming cost V 1 base and J 2 bases, with 17 bases left between them. Germline V gives CDR1 SGHAT, CDR2 FQNNGV. This CDR3 is 18 amino acids long. The CDR3 is CASSLVSFRAPNTGELFF. The CDR3 DNA is TGTGCCAGCAGCTTAGTTTCCTTTAGGGCACCAAACACCGGGGAGCTGTTTTTT.

The chain recombines TRBV29-1 with TRBJ1-3; D is unclear. Trimming took 7 bases from V and 3 from J, leaving 13 bases between them. Per the germline V gene, CDR1 is SQVTM and CDR2 is ANQGSEA. The CDR3 has 13 residues. The CDR3 region has the DNA TGCAGCGCTGGGGAGCTTGGTGGAAACACCATATATTTT. It translates to CSAGELGGNTIYF.

This rearrangement joins TRBV24-1 to TRBJ2-1; D is undetermined. Germline V CDR1 and CDR2: KGHDR, SFDVKD. Trimming left V 2 bases short and J 2 bases short, with 15 bases between. The CDR3 runs 17 residues. CDR3 in DNA: TGTGCCACCAGTGATTCCCAGTTCAGGTTAGCCTACAATGAGCAGTTCTTC. It codes for CATSDSQFRLAYNEQFF.

This chain connects TRBV7-8 to TRBJ2-3, with D perhaps TRBD1 (6 bases). Germline V gene lookup returns CDR1 SGHVS and CDR2 FQNEAQ. V lost 6 bases and J lost 1, with 14 bases in between. CDR3 size: 15 residues. CDR3 amino acids: CASRFTGLGTDTQYF. The CDR3 bases are TGTGCCAGCAGATTTACAGGGTTGGGCACAGATACGCAGTATTTT. Drawing the rest from reference TRBV7-8 and TRBJ2-3, the complete variable domain is GAGVSQSPRYKVAKRGQDVALRCDPISGHVSLFWYQQALGQGPEFLTYFQNEAQLDKSGLPSDRFFAERPEGSVSTLKIQRTQQEDSAVYLCASRFTGLGTDTQYFGPGTRLTVL.

This clonotype was detected many times. V gene TRBV11-2 combines with J gene TRBJ2-1; D not certain. V lost 5 bases to trimming and J lost 1 base, with 18 bases between them. CDR1 is SGHAT and CDR2 is FQNNGV in the germline V gene. This CDR3 has 17 amino acids. This CDR3 reads CASSPRFTSWSYNEQFF. CDR3 bases: TGTGCCAGCAGCCCCCGTTTTACCTCGTGGTCCTACAATGAGCAGTTCTTC.

The chain carries TRBV12-3 or TRBV12-4 and TRBJ2-4; D is uncertain. V lost 6 bases and J 0 bases, leaving 9 bases between the germline ends. The CDR3 spans 14 residues. CDR3 nucleotide sequence: TGTGCCAGCAGGTTTAGACTAGCCAAAAACATTCAGTACTTC. Translated, it gives CASRFRLAKNIQYF.

This chain connects TRBV10-1 to TRBJ2-3; 12 positions agree with TRBD1. The CDR3 has 15 residues. V trimming: 6 bases; J trimming: 5 bases; junction bases outside the gene matches: 6. Germline CDR1 WNHNN, CDR2 SYGVQD (reference sequence). In DNA, the CDR3 is TGCGCCAGCAGCGCCGGGACAGGGGGCTTAGATACGCAGTATTTT. Protein sequence: CASSAGTGGLDTQYF.

CDR3 amino acids: CAISEPGPQETQYF. The CDR3 coding sequence is TGTGCCATCAGTGAGCCCGGCCCGCAAGAGACCCAGTACTTC. J is TRBJ2-5 and V is TRBV10-3, with D unclear. Trimming removed 2 bases from V and 2 bases from J, with 9 bases in between. Per the germline V gene, CDR1 is ENHRY and CDR2 is SYGVKD. The CDR3 contains 14 residues.

The V gene is TRBV7-9, the J gene TRBJ2-3; TRBD1 or TRBD2 may be the D gene (6 bases each). The V gene's germline CDR1 is SEHNR and CDR2 FQNEAQ (reference sequence). This CDR3 region has 13 residues. Trimming pared 8 bases from V and 0 bases from J, leaving 9 bases between. The CDR3 sequence: CASQGTSTDTQYF. The CDR3 DNA reads as TGTGCCAGCCAGGGGACTAGCACAGATACGCAGTATTTT. The variable domain in full, completed from reference TRBV7-9 and TRBJ2-3, reads DTGVSQNPRHKITKRGQNVTFRCDPISEHNRLYWYRQTLGQGPEFLTYFQNEAQLEKSRLLSDRFSAERPKGSFSTLEIQRTEQGDSAMYLCASQGTSTDTQYFGPGTRLTVL.

The chain links TRBV5-1 to TRBJ2-3; D possibly corresponds to TRBD2 (6 bases). Per germline, CDR1 SGHRS and CDR2 YFSETQ. V lost 4 bases, J lost 0 bases, and 21 bases lay in between. This CDR3 comprises 18 residues. The CDR3 protein is CASSPRALAWISTDTQYF. The CDR3 nucleotides read TGCGCCAGCAGCCCTAGGGCTCTAGCGTGGATAAGCACAGATACGCAGTATTTT.

The chain couples TRBV20-1 to TRBJ2-1, with 7 bases that match TRBD2. Looked up from germline, CDR1 is DFQATT and CDR2 is SNEGSKA (reference sequence). There are 16 residues in the CDR3. Trimming cost V 6 bases and J 7 bases; bases outside gene matches: 18. The chain's CDR3 is CSARPGQGGPWNEQFF. The CDR3 bases are TGCAGTGCCAGGCCCGGTCAGGGAGGGCCATGGAATGAGCAGTTCTTC.

This clonotype was detected only a few times. The J gene is TRBJ2-2, the V gene TRBV5-1; 11 nucleotides align to TRBD2. Germline loops: CDR1 SGHRS, CDR2 YFSETQ. This CDR3 is 19 amino acids long. The trim removed 5 bases at V and 4 bases at J, leaving 16 bases unmatched. CDR3: CASRNIGTSGALGTGELFF. CDR3 coding DNA: TGCGCCAGCAGAAATATAGGGACTAGCGGAGCCCTCGGCACCGGGGAGCTGTTTTTT.

This clonotype was seen a few times. The CDR3 DNA follows: TGCGCCAGCAGCTTGGATCTGGGACAGGGCTACACTGAAGCTTTCTTT. Amino acids: CASSLDLGQGYTEAFF. The rearrangement joins TRBV5-1 to TRBJ1-1; TRBD1 agrees at 9 bases. CDR3 length equals 16 residues. The junction had 6 bases not matched to a gene; V was cut back by 0 bases and J by 3 bases. Per the germline V gene, CDR1 is SGHRS and CDR2 is YFSETQ.

This clonotype occurred a few times. The chain employs TRBV5-6 and TRBJ2-7, with D unclear. V was pared by 2 bases and J by 6 bases, with 9 bases between. Germline assignment: CDR1 SGHDT and CDR2 YYEEEE. The CDR3 is 12 residues long. CDR3 loop: CASSLWTTEQYV. The CDR3 nucleotides are TGTGCCAGCAGCTTATGGACGACCGAGCAGTACGTC.